This T cell receptor beta chain was obtained from a study of cytomegalovirus exposure and HLA in healthy donors. The CDR3 is 15 residues long. Germline CDR1 and CDR2: KGHSH and LQKENI. V shed 3 bases and J 6 bases; nucleotides not matched to a gene: 6. The PCR employed 60 Vbeta primers together with 13 Jbeta primers. TCRdb keeps only in-frame clones here, not all; method: immunoSEQ multiplex PCR. Among roughly 190,000 clones, about 70% were seen once, and the ten largest hold 1.8%. This clonotype was sampled from a woman under 40 in good health and CMV-seronegative. The chain links TRBV18 to TRBJ2-7; 12 nucleotides align to TRBD1. The sample consisted of PBMCs. CDR3 nucleotide sequence: TGTGCCAGCTCACCGAGGGGACAGGGGGCTCGCGAGCAGTACTTC. Its protein product is CASSPRGQGAREQYF.